A single sample gave rise to the 30 T cell receptor beta chains below, sequenced in a study of vaccination effects on CD4 cells after COVID-19. Antigen-specific CD4+ T cells were expanded (with viral peptide pools) by the ViraFEST assay ahead of sequencing. Researchers isolated CD4+ T cells once approximately eleven days of culture had elapsed. Each participant received a vaccine that was either BNT162b2 or mRNA-1273, given as two doses. Sequenced by immunoSEQ multiplex PCR; TCRdb stores in-frame clones only, minus some. The sample contains 25,000 to 30,000 clones, approximately 79% of which appear only once. These receptors have no known antigen. The source was CD4+ T cells from PBMCs cultured with SARS-CoV-2 spike peptides, collected after COVID-19 vaccination. The origin of the receptors is a human donor who received a COVID-19 vaccine. Some clones in this sample may be carry-over from other donors' samples.

This clone occurred once. The chain has TRBV18 and TRBJ1-2, with TRBD1 identical over 7 bases. Trimming cost V 5 bases and J 2 bases; bases outside gene matches: 11. Per germline, CDR1 KGHSH and CDR2 LQKENI. This CDR3 has 16 amino acids. CDR3 in DNA: TGTGCCAGCTCATACGACTCCAGGGGGGACAACTATGGCTACACCTTC. Protein: CASSYDSRGDNYGYTF.

This clone has just a few counts. The chain couples TRBV2 to TRBJ2-6; D gene uncertain. The germline V gene has CDR1 SNHLY and CDR2 FYNNEI. The CDR3 extends over 11 amino acids. Between the trimmed V and J ends, which lost 5 bases and 11 bases, there was a span of 7 bases. CDR3 DNA sequence: TGTGCCAGCAGTCGAGAAGACGTCCTGACTTTC. Amino acids: CASSREDVLTF.

The chain uses TRBV4-1 and TRBJ1-3; D ambiguous. CDR3 length: 15 amino acids. The germline gives CDR1 MGHRA, CDR2 YSYEKL. Trimming pared 1 base from V and 0 bases from J, leaving 7 bases between. This chain's CDR3 is CASSQASASGNTIYF. For the CDR3, the DNA is TGCGCCAGCAGCCAAGCATCCGCCTCTGGAAACACCATATATTTT.

The J gene is TRBJ2-3, the V gene TRBV6-2 or TRBV6-3; D is unresolved. CDR3 size: 14 residues. In germline, CDR1 is MNHEY, CDR2 SVGEGT. The V and J ends lost 2 bases and 1 base respectively, with 7 bases between them. CDR3 protein: CASSYKLRTDTQYF. The CDR3 bases are TGTGCCAGCAGTTACAAACTACGCACAGATACGCAGTATTTT.

CDR3 in DNA: TGTGCCAGCAGCTTGGCCTCTCAGGGATCCGAGACCCAGTACTTC. Translating gives CASSLASQGSETQYF. V is TRBV5-6 and J is TRBJ2-5; D might be TRBD1 (5 bases). The germline gives CDR1 SGHDT, CDR2 YYEEEE. Trimming stripped 0 bases from V and 5 bases from J, with 14 bases between. The CDR3 extends over 15 amino acids. Using reference TRBV5-6 and TRBJ2-5 for the parts outside the CDR3, the full variable domain is DAGVTQSPTHLIKTRGQQVTLRCSPKSGHDTVSWYQQALGQGPQFIFQYYEEEERQRGNFPDRFSGHQFPNYSSELNVNALLLGDSALYLCASSLASQGSETQYFGPGTRLLVL.

The chain has TRBV27 and TRBJ1-6; possible D gene TRBD1, 5 bases. The CDR3 length is 15 residues. The germline V gene has CDR1 MNHEY and CDR2 SMNVEV (reference sequence). The V gene lost 5 bases and the J gene lost 11 bases, with 19 bases spanning the gap. In DNA, the CDR3 is TGTGCCAGCAGTCCAAACCAGGGTTTCATTGCACCCCTCCACTTT. As protein: CASSPNQGFIAPLHF.

The gene calls are TRBV4-2 and TRBJ2-3; D is uncertain. The ends were cut back, 3 bases at V and 1 base at J, with 11 bases in the middle. CDR1 is LGHNA and CDR2 is YNFKEQ in the germline V gene. The CDR3 sequence is 15 residues long. The CDR3 reads CASSQGDWGTDTQYF. The CDR3 region has the DNA TGTGCCAGCAGCCAGGGCGACTGGGGCACAGATACGCAGTATTTT.

The rearrangement uses TRBV5-1 and TRBJ2-2; the D gene is possibly TRBD1 (6 bases). V gave up 4 bases and J gave up 0 bases, with 7 bases separating them. Germline values: CDR1 SGHRS, CDR2 YFSETQ. The CDR3 totals 14 residues. The CDR3 spells CASSQGSNTGELFF. The CDR3 DNA reads TGCGCCAGCAGCCAGGGGTCGAACACCGGGGAGCTGTTTTTT.

The chain couples TRBV5-1 to TRBJ2-1; D possibly matches TRBD1 or TRBD2 (7 bases each). The CDR3 length is 16 residues. Germline lookup yields CDR1 SGHRS and CDR2 YFSETQ. V shed 4 bases and J shed 0 bases, with 14 bases lying between them. CDR3 coding DNA: TGCGCCAGCAGCCCCAGGGGGGGAAGCTCCTACAATGAGCAGTTCTTC. It encodes CASSPRGGSSYNEQFF.

The V call is TRBV5-8, the J call TRBJ2-5; 7 nucleotides match TRBD1. J lost 5 bases, V lost 3 bases, and 10 bases had no gene match. The CDR3 extends over 15 amino acids. Germline lookup yields CDR1 SGHTS and CDR2 YDEGEE. For the CDR3, the DNA is TGTGCCAGCAGCTCTGGCCGGACAGGTTTGGAGACCCAGTACTTC. It is translated as CASSSGRTGLETQYF.

The V gene is TRBV5-1, the J gene TRBJ1-4, with D perhaps TRBD1 (6 bases). The germline V and J ends were trimmed by 0 bases and 4 bases, with 16 bases remaining between them. The germline gives CDR1 SGHRS, CDR2 YFSETQ. CDR3 length: 17 residues. For the CDR3, the DNA is TGCGCCAGCAGCTTGGCCAGGAAGGGGGGGGGTAATGAAAAACTGTTTTTT. Protein sequence: CASSLARKGGGNEKLFF.

The chain is built from TRBV4-1 and TRBJ2-6; 9 bases line up with TRBD1. Germline V lookup: CDR1 MGHRA, CDR2 YSYEKL. V trimming: 4 bases; J trimming: 2 bases; junction bases outside the gene matches: 12. The CDR3 length is 19 residues. The CDR3, as DNA: TGCGCCAGCAGCCCGAGTCGTTGGGACAGGGCCGCTGGGGCCAACGTCCTGACTTTC. It yields the protein CASSPSRWDRAAGANVLTF.

The chain recombines TRBV27 with TRBJ2-5, with 7 bases fitting TRBD1. The germline V gene encodes CDR1 MNHEY and CDR2 SMNVEV (reference sequence). V trimming: 5 bases; J trimming: 5 bases; junction bases outside the gene matches: 11. This CDR3 comprises 15 residues. CDR3 region: CASSRYRGFEETQYF. The CDR3 DNA sequence: TGTGCCAGCAGTCGTTACAGGGGTTTCGAGGAGACCCAGTACTTC.

This clone has a handful of counts. The CDR3 loop is CASSHRPRDSGTDTQYF. Written as DNA, the CDR3 is TGCGCCAGCAGCCACCGGCCCCGGGACTCCGGCACAGATACGCAGTATTTT. The gene calls are TRBV5-1 and TRBJ2-3; a possible D gene is TRBD2 (6 bases). Germline V gene data show CDR1 as SGHRS and CDR2 as YFSETQ. The CDR3 covers 17 residues. Trimming removed 4 bases from V and 1 base from J, with 19 bases in between.

The rearrangement links TRBV6-1 to TRBJ2-1; D may correspond to TRBD1 or TRBD2 (6 bases each). Germline assignment: CDR1 MNHNS and CDR2 SASEGT. V lost 1 base, J lost 0 bases, and 28 bases lay in between. CDR3 length: 22 amino acids. The DNA of the CDR3 is TGTGCCAGCAGTGAAGGAGGGGGGCCGGGGACGGTGAGGTCCTTCTCCTACAATGAGCAGTTCTTC. This translates into CASSEGGGPGTVRSFSYNEQFF.

The V call is TRBV19, the J call TRBJ1-4, with D hard to call. Germline V lookup: CDR1 LNHDA, CDR2 SQIVND (reference sequence). This CDR3 has 13 amino acids. V was pared by 3 bases and J by 8 bases, with 10 bases between. CDR3 amino acids: CASSMSRGEKLFF. DNA for the CDR3: TGTGCCAGTAGTATGTCGCGGGGAGAAAAACTGTTTTTT. Full variable domain (missing parts from reference TRBV19 and TRBJ1-4): DGGITQSPKYLFRKEGQNVTLSCEQNLNHDAMYWYRQDPGQGLRLIYYSQIVNDFQKGDIAEGYSVSREKKESFPLTVTSAQKNPTAFYLCASSMSRGEKLFFGSGTQLSVL.

The chain has TRBV10-2 and TRBJ2-5; tentatively, D is TRBD2 (5 bases). Looked up from germline, CDR1 is WSHSY and CDR2 is SAAADI. Trimming removed 7 bases at V and 4 bases at J, with 7 bases between. This CDR3 is built from 11 residues. The chain's CDR3 is CASTGGETQYF. The CDR3 DNA sequence: TGCGCCAGCACCGGAGGAGAGACCCAGTACTTC.

The chain combines TRBV2 with TRBJ2-5, with 7 bases identical to TRBD2. V shed 7 bases and J 2 bases; nucleotides not matched to a gene: 7. The germline V gene encodes CDR1 SNHLY and CDR2 FYNNEI. The CDR3 is 14 residues long. CDR3 bases: TGTGCCAGCACCGGGACTAACCGACAAGAGACCCAGTACTTC. Encoded protein: CASTGTNRQETQYF.

The rearrangement joins TRBV7-2 to TRBJ2-7, with 11 bases lining up with TRBD2. Germline V CDR1 and CDR2: SGHTA, FQGNSA. The CDR3 consists of 17 residues. V gave up 0 bases and J gave up 0 bases; unmatched junction bases: 4. CDR3 sequence reads: CASSLATSGVYSYEQYV. Written as DNA, the CDR3 is TGTGCCAGCAGCTTAGCGACTAGCGGGGTGTACTCCTACGAGCAGTACGTC.

The V gene is TRBV5-1, the J gene TRBJ2-2, with TRBD1 matching over 9 bases. CDR3 length: 16 residues. Germline V gene data show CDR1 as SGHRS and CDR2 as YFSETQ. V lost 2 bases and J lost 1; bases outside the gene matches: 3. Here the CDR3 DNA reads TGCGCCAGCAGCTTACAGGGGGCTGGGAACACCGGGGAGCTGTTTTTT. It specifies CASSLQGAGNTGELFF.

The CDR3 coding sequence is TGTGCCAGCAGTAGAGACCCCACCCACAATGAGCAGTTCTTC. Its translation: CASSRDPTHNEQFF. The chain recombines TRBV6-5 with TRBJ2-1, with D hard to call. Trimming pared 5 bases from V and 5 bases from J, leaving 13 bases between. The CDR3 is 14 residues long. The germline V gene has CDR1 MNHEY and CDR2 SVGAGI.

There are a few counts of this clone. V and J are TRBV12-3 or TRBV12-4 and TRBJ2-3; no clear D gene. V was cut by 7 bases and J by 7 bases, with 12 bases left in between. The CDR3 runs 12 residues. DNA of the CDR3: TGTGCCAGCACCCATAGCACTTATACGCAGTATTTT. Amino acids: CASTHSTYTQYF.

The chain has TRBV6-5 and TRBJ2-7; D not resolved. Germline CDR1 reads MNHEY; CDR2 reads SVGAGI. V lost 6 bases to trimming and J lost 3 bases, with 12 bases between them. There are 13 residues in the CDR3. The CDR3, as DNA: TGTGCCAGCAGCGCTACATGGGGCTACGAGCAGTACGTC. It yields the protein CASSATWGYEQYV.

The chain combines TRBV6-1 with TRBJ1-4, with D tentatively TRBD1 (6 bases). CDR1 MNHNS and CDR2 SASEGT come from the germline V gene. The CDR3 spans 13 residues. With 6 bases removed from V and 8 bases from J, the gap between germline ends came to 13 bases. CDR3 DNA: TGTGCCAGCAGACGTGAGGGGGGAGAAAAACTGTTTTTT. It encodes CASRREGGEKLFF.

The chain employs TRBV6-6 and TRBJ2-2; 10 bases agree with TRBD1. The CDR3 is 16 residues long. The J segment lost 6 bases and the V segment lost 2 bases, leaving 6 bases of the junction unmatched. CDR1 is MNHNY, CDR2 SVGAGI, per germline (reference sequence). The CDR3 DNA reads as TGTGCCAGCAGTTACGAGGGACAGGGGTCATCCGGGGAGCTGTTTTTT. Its translation is CASSYEGQGSSGELFF.

This clone was recorded only once. This chain joins TRBV12-3 or TRBV12-4 and TRBJ2-1, with no clear D. Trimming took off 7 bases at V and 10 bases at J, with 11 bases between the two ends. The CDR3 consists of 11 residues. The CDR3 sequence is CASTKRTEQFF. The DNA for the CDR3 is TGTGCCAGCACTAAAAGAACCGAGCAGTTCTTC.

This clone was recorded a few times. The rearrangement uses TRBV10-1 and TRBJ1-6, with a possible D match to TRBD1 (5 bases). The CDR3 totals 14 residues. Trimming took off 5 bases at V and 6 bases at J, with 11 bases between the two ends. Germline CDR1 and CDR2: WNHNN and SYGVQD (reference sequence). CDR3 bases: TGCGCCAGCAGTATAGACAGCATTAATTCACCCCTCCACTTT. It specifies CASSIDSINSPLHF.

This sequence joins TRBV2 and TRBJ1-6, with D possibly TRBD1 on 5 matching bases. This CDR3 spans 13 amino acids. The V and J ends lost 7 bases and 10 bases respectively, with 14 bases between them. Germline V gene data show CDR1 as SNHLY and CDR2 as FYNNEI. The CDR3 region has the DNA TGTGCCAGCACTGGGGCCGTTGGGTCACCCCTCCACTTT. Translated: CASTGAVGSPLHF.

In regard to this clone: Different DNA sequences within this sample yield the same CDR3. CDR3 loop: CASRGAYTEAFF. The CDR3 bases are TGTGCCAGCAGGGGGGCTTACACTGAAGCTTTCTTT. The rearrangement links TRBV12-3 or TRBV12-4 to TRBJ1-1; a weak D match, TRBD1 (6 bases). The CDR3 is 12 amino acids. Trimming took 6 bases from V and 3 from J, leaving 8 bases between them.

The chain is built from TRBV24-1 and TRBJ2-1; TRBD2 matches 9 bases. This CDR3 is built from 15 residues. J gave up 6 bases and V 6 bases, and 8 bases lay outside the gene matches. Per germline, CDR1 KGHDR and CDR2 SFDVKD. This CDR3 reads CATSFTGTSPNEQFF. The DNA of the CDR3 is TGTGCCACCAGTTTCACCGGGACTAGCCCCAATGAGCAGTTCTTC.